The next 26 T cell receptor beta chains were all read from a single sample in a study of sequential checkpoint blockade in melanoma. Treatment of the sample: randomized to nivolumab then ipilimumab (arm A) or the reverse (arm B). Assay used: immunoSEQ multiplex PCR; TCRdb lists only in-frame clones, some missing. The table records roughly 36,000 clones, approximately 30% of them present only once. This sample comprised tumor tissue (inferred from file names), obtained from a patient given nivolumab and ipilimumab in sequence. These receptors were taken from a human donor with melanoma.

This clone was recorded many times. The rearrangement joins TRBV6-8 to TRBJ2-3, with D possibly TRBD2 on 5 matching bases. The CDR3 runs to 17 residues. V was shortened by 5 bases and J by 0 bases, with 18 bases between the two germline ends. Germline V gives CDR1 MNHGY, CDR2 SAAAGT. CDR3: CASSPFVGSISTDTQYF. The DNA of the CDR3 is TGTGCCAGCAGTCCATTCGTTGGGAGTATTAGCACAGATACGCAGTATTTT.

This rearrangement joins TRBV23-1 to TRBJ2-6; D unclear. TRBV23-1 is flagged as an ORF with uncertain function. This CDR3 is built from 13 residues. V gave up 7 bases and J gave up 14 bases, with 18 bases separating them. CDR3 nucleotides: TGCGCCAGCACCAACGCGGCGGAAAACATCCTGACTTTC. This encodes CASTNAAENILTF.

This chain uses TRBV9 with TRBJ2-1; 10 bases line up with TRBD2. The length of the CDR3 is 16 residues. V gave up 4 bases and J gave up 4 bases; unmatched junction bases: 8. The germline CDR1 and CDR2 sequences are SGDLS and YYNGEE. Here the CDR3 DNA reads TGTGCCAGCAGCCCCTACCTAGCGGGGGCTTACAATGAGCAGTTCTTC. Its protein product is CASSPYLAGAYNEQFF.

This clone showed up just a few times. The chain joins TRBV19 to TRBJ1-1; perhaps TRBD1 as D (6 bases). This CDR3 has 15 residues. The V gene's germline CDR1 is LNHDA and CDR2 SQIVND (reference sequence). The germline V and J ends were trimmed by 3 bases and 0 bases, with 11 bases remaining between them. The CDR3 region is CASSIQGKVNTEAFF. In DNA form, the CDR3 reads TGTGCCAGTAGTATCCAGGGGAAGGTGAACACTGAAGCTTTCTTT.

The chain carries TRBV19 and TRBJ1-5, with TRBD1 as a possible D gene (6 bases). This CDR3 spans 16 amino acids. V lost 9 bases, J lost 1 base, and 19 bases lay in between. CDR1 and CDR2 from the germline V gene are LNHDA and SQIVND (reference sequence). CDR3 sequence reads: CASHPRPGESNQPQHF. The CDR3 region has the DNA TGTGCCAGCCACCCTCGCCCAGGGGAGAGCAATCAGCCCCAGCATTTT.

In this sample, this clone turned up a few times. The gene calls are TRBV6-8 and TRBJ2-5; D possibly corresponds to TRBD2 (6 bases). The length of the CDR3 is 16 residues. Looked up from germline, CDR1 is MNHGY and CDR2 is SAAAGT. V was clipped by 6 bases and J by 1 base, with 18 bases between them. CDR3 sequence reads: CASRGMIGGAQETQYF. The CDR3, as DNA: TGTGCCAGCAGGGGGATGATCGGGGGAGCCCAAGAGACCCAGTACTTC.

This clone is medium-sized in the sample. The chain joins TRBV28 to TRBJ1-6; D remains unclear. The V end was cut by 7 bases, the J end by 9 bases, with 10 bases between. The CDR3 is 12 amino acids. Germline CDR1 MDHEN, CDR2 SYDVKM. CDR3 loop: CASTSEGSPLHF. Here the CDR3 DNA reads TGTGCCAGCACCTCCGAGGGTTCACCCCTCCACTTT.

The chain combines TRBV5-1 with TRBJ2-5; 13 bases line up with TRBD2. The V and J ends lost 7 bases and 4 bases, in that order; junction bases with no gene match: 7. The germline CDR1 and CDR2 sequences are SGHRS and YFSETQ. This CDR3 has 15 amino acids. The CDR3 DNA reads TGCGCCAGCCGCCGACTAGCGGGGGGAAGAGAGACCCAGTACTTC. Translating it yields CASRRLAGGRETQYF.

V and J are TRBV5-1 and TRBJ1-4; D remains ambiguous. Germline assignment: CDR1 SGHRS and CDR2 YFSETQ. The CDR3 has 15 amino acids. Trimming took 0 bases from V and 3 from J, leaving 9 bases between them. Written as DNA, the CDR3 is TGCGCCAGCAGCTTGGTGGGCTCGGCTAATGAAAAACTGTTTTTT. Its protein product is CASSLVGSANEKLFF. Full variable domain (remainder filled in from reference TRBV5-1 and TRBJ1-4): KAGVTQTPRYLIKTRGQQVTLSCSPISGHRSVSWYQQTPGQGLQFLFEYFSETQRNKGNFPGRFSGRQFSNSRSEMNVSTLELGDSALYLCASSLVGSANEKLFFGSGTQLSVL.

This chain links TRBV6-8 with TRBJ1-2; 11 positions agree with TRBD1. This CDR3 is 14 amino acids long. Germline assignment: CDR1 MNHGY and CDR2 SAAAGT. Losses at the gene ends were 10 bases for V and 8 bases for J; bases not matched to a gene: 12. CDR3 sequence: CAIGPPDRGLGYTF. The CDR3 bases are TGTGCCATCGGACCTCCGGACAGGGGGCTCGGCTACACCTTC.

V and J are TRBV5-1 and TRBJ1-5; D gene uncertain. Germline V gene sequence: CDR1 SGHRS, CDR2 YFSETQ. Trimming took off 4 bases at V and 3 bases at J, with 11 bases between the two ends. The CDR3 loop spans 14 amino acids. This CDR3 is CASSLDGPNQPQHF. The CDR3 DNA is TGCGCCAGCAGCCTGGACGGTCCCAATCAGCCCCAGCATTTT.

The chain has TRBV12-5 and TRBJ1-1; the D gene is possibly TRBD1 (5 bases). The CDR3 totals 14 residues. Germline CDR1 is LGHNT and CDR2 is FRNRAP. This CDR3 reads CASLVSGALTEAFF. CDR3 in DNA: TGTGCCAGCCTCGTTTCTGGGGCACTCACTGAAGCTTTCTTT.

The chain has TRBV29-1 and TRBJ1-2; D unclear. The length of the CDR3 is 12 residues. Germline-derived CDR1 and CDR2 are SQVTM and ANQGSEA. V was cut by 3 bases and J by 6 bases, with 11 bases left in between. For the CDR3, the DNA is TGCAGCGTTGATGACACCTTTAATGGCTACACCTTC. Residues: CSVDDTFNGYTF.

Only a few counts were recorded for this clone. The chain uses TRBV7-8 and TRBJ1-2, with D perhaps TRBD1 (5 bases). CDR1 is SGHVS, CDR2 FQNEAQ, per germline. This CDR3 region has 13 residues. Between the trimmed V and J ends, which lost 5 bases and 6 bases, there was a span of 13 bases. CDR3 protein: CASSPRERDGYTF. For the CDR3, the DNA is TGTGCCAGCAGCCCCAGGGAAAGGGATGGCTACACCTTC.

The J gene is TRBJ2-5, the V gene TRBV30; D is uncertain. V was shortened by 5 bases and J by 2 bases, with 12 bases between the two germline ends. CDR3 size: 13 residues. Germline values: CDR1 GTSNPN, CDR2 SVGIG (reference sequence). CDR3 nucleotide sequence: TGTGCCTGGGACCGCCCAGAACAAGAGACCCAGTACTTC. Translated, it gives CAWDRPEQETQYF.

This clone was found many times. V usage is TRBV11-3 and J usage is TRBJ2-1, with 9 bases matching TRBD2. CDR3 size: 20 residues. Per the germline V gene, CDR1 is SGHNT and CDR2 is YENEEA. Losses at the gene ends were 1 base for V and 0 bases for J; bases not matched to a gene: 13. DNA of the CDR3: TGTGCCAGCAGCTTAGGAAGCCAAACTAGCGGGCCTAGCTCCTACAATGAGCAGTTCTTC. As protein: CASSLGSQTSGPSSYNEQFF.

This chain connects TRBV30 to TRBJ2-7; tentatively, D is TRBD1 (5 bases). The germline V gene encodes CDR1 GTSNPN and CDR2 SVGIG (reference sequence). The V end was cut by 0 bases, the J end by 9 bases, with 9 bases between. This CDR3 contains 11 residues. The CDR3: CAWSVQVVQYF. DNA for the CDR3: TGTGCCTGGAGTGTACAGGTAGTGCAGTACTTC.

This clone showed up just a few times. J is TRBJ1-5 and V is TRBV6-8; D may be TRBD1 (6 bases). CDR3 length equals 14 residues. Germline CDR1 MNHGY, CDR2 SAAAGT. With 5 bases removed from V and 7 bases from J, the gap between germline ends came to 15 bases. In DNA form, the CDR3 reads TGTGCCAGCAGTCGGACGTCGGGGGGCCAGCCCCAGCATTTT. This encodes CASSRTSGGQPQHF.

J is TRBJ1-5 and V is TRBV28; TRBD1 aligns across 9 bases. Germline CDR1 is MDHEN and CDR2 is SYDVKM. The CDR3 is 14 amino acids. V trimming: 6 bases; J trimming: 6 bases; junction bases outside the gene matches: 6. CDR3 in DNA: TGTGCCAGCAGCGCAACAGGGGGCGGTCAGCCCCAGCATTTT. It yields the protein CASSATGGGQPQHF. Together with reference TRBV28 and TRBJ1-5, the CDR3 gives the full variable domain: DVKVTQSSRYLVKRTGEKVFLECVQDMDHENMFWYRQDPGLGLRLIYFSYDVKMKEKGDIPEGYSVSREKKERFSLILESASTNQTSMYLCASSATGGGQPQHFGDGTRLSIL.

By its share, this clone is medium-sized. The same CDR3 is also encoded by other DNA sequences in this sample. The V gene is TRBV30, the J gene TRBJ1-4; D uncertain. CDR3 length: 15 amino acids. Germline V CDR1 and CDR2: GTSNPN, SVGIG (reference sequence). V was shortened by 0 bases and J by 3 bases, with 11 bases between the two germline ends. In DNA form, the CDR3 reads TGTGCCTGGAGTGTCCCCGGACTGCCTAATGAAAAACTGTTTTTT. Its translation is CAWSVPGLPNEKLFF.

There are a few counts of this clone. This chain connects TRBV28 to TRBJ2-1; D is unclear. The germline CDR1 and CDR2 sequences are MDHEN and SYDVKM. V lost 6 bases and J lost 0, with 9 bases in between. The CDR3 covers 14 residues. The CDR3 region has the DNA TGTGCCAGCAGCCGCCTGAGCTCCTACAATGAGCAGTTCTTC. Translation gives CASSRLSSYNEQFF.

This clone was counted a few times. A junction end diverges from the germline sequence, so it may reflect a read error. The chain carries TRBV9 and TRBJ2-5; the match to TRBD2 covers 7 bases. CDR1 is SGDLS, CDR2 YYNGEE, per germline. The CDR3 extends over 15 amino acids. CDR3 DNA: TGTGCCAGCAGTGTAGGGGCTAGCGGAAAAGAGACCCAGTACTTC. As protein: CASSVGASGKETQYF.

The V call is TRBV9, the J call TRBJ2-7; D call uncertain. Trimming took off 0 bases at V and 0 bases at J, with 7 bases between the two ends. Germline CDR1 reads SGDLS; CDR2 reads YYNGEE. The CDR3 runs 14 residues. The CDR3 is CASSVGSSSYEQYF. The CDR3 nucleotides are TGTGCCAGCAGCGTAGGTAGCAGCTCCTACGAGCAGTACTTC.

This clone came up a few times. V gene TRBV5-1 combines with J gene TRBJ2-2; D assignment may be TRBD1 or TRBD2 (5 bases each). Germline CDR1 and CDR2: SGHRS and YFSETQ. V lost 4 bases and J 5 bases, leaving 21 bases between the germline ends. The CDR3 is made up of 17 amino acids. The CDR3 protein is CASSQGASLVGTGELFF. The CDR3 coding sequence is TGCGCCAGCAGCCAAGGGGCTAGCCTGGTCGGGACCGGGGAGCTGTTTTTT.

This clone has only one observation. This chain joins TRBV18 and TRBJ1-2, with 7 bases aligning to TRBD1. The CDR3 totals 15 residues. V lost 5 bases and J lost 0; bases outside the gene matches: 6. CDR1 and CDR2 (germline): KGHSH, LQKENI. CDR3 sequence: CASSGAGGANYGYTF. The CDR3 DNA follows: TGTGCCAGCTCAGGGGCAGGGGGAGCTAACTATGGCTACACCTTC.

This clone was found a few times. The chain has TRBV11-3 and TRBJ2-7; D remains unclear. In germline, CDR1 is SGHNT, CDR2 YENEEA. Trimming took off 5 bases at V and 3 bases at J, with 20 bases between the two ends. This CDR3 is built from 16 residues. The chain's CDR3 is CASSQAKVLDLYEQYF. The CDR3 region has the DNA TGTGCCAGCAGCCAGGCAAAGGTACTGGATCTCTACGAGCAGTACTTC.